This is a list of T cell receptor beta chains from one sample in a study of cytomegalovirus exposure and HLA in healthy donors. TCRdb's copy holds only in-frame clones and misses some; the assay was immunoSEQ multiplex PCR. Here the sample spans some 160,000 clones, 60% to 80% being singletons. The sequencing sample was made of PBMCs. These TCRs come from a male donor in good health and CMV-seronegative. Both conserved end residues are part of each CDR3. The D gene is left open where the match is weak. Clone sizes are given selectively: once, few, many, or a class where the clone is expanded.

D,V,J,size,DNA,CDR3
.,TRBV7-8,TRBJ1-2,.,TGTGCCAGCAGCTTAGGGGCTTTTAACTATGGCTACACCTTC,CASSLGAFNYGYTF
.,TRBV4-1,TRBJ1-4,.,TGCGCCAGCAGCCAAGAGGGAGCGAGGGTTGAAAAACTGTTTTTT,CASSQEGARVEKLFF
TRBD2,TRBV5-1,TRBJ2-5,few,TGCGCCAGCAGCCCCAGGGCTAGCGGGAGGGTAGAGACCCAGTACTTC,CASSPRASGRVETQYF
TRBD2,TRBV9,TRBJ2-3,.,TGTGCCAGCAGCAGGAGCGGGAGTCGTTTTTGGGATACGCAGTATTTT,CASSRSGSRFWDTQYF
.,TRBV14,TRBJ1-5,few,TGTGCCAGCAGCCAAGATCTGGAGGGAGGGGCAGGGTGGGATAGCAATCAGCCCCAGCATTTT,CASSQDLEGGAGWDSNQPQHF
.,TRBV28,TRBJ2-7,few,TGTGCCAGCAGTTTATCATCCTCCTACGAGCAGTACTTC,CASSLSSSYEQYF
.,TRBV12-5,TRBJ1-3,.,TGTGCTAGTGGTTTGCCGGGGTCTGGAAACACCATATATTTT,CASGLPGSGNTIYF
.,TRBV7-2,TRBJ1-3,.,TGTGCCAGCAGCTTAGTCGGAGAAGCATACGGAAACACCATATATTTT,CASSLVGEAYGNTIYF
.,TRBV28,TRBJ1-4,.,TGTGCCAGCAGTTTCAGCGGGGCTTCCAATGAAAAACTGTTTTTT,CASSFSGASNEKLFF
TRBD1,TRBV7-6,TRBJ2-6,.,TGTGCCAGCAGCCCCTACCCACCGGGACAGGGTTTCAGTGGGGCCAACGTCCTGACTTTC,CASSPYPPGQGFSGANVLTF
TRBD2,TRBV4-3,TRBJ2-3,.,TGCGCCAGCAGCTCTACTAGCGCCTCTAGCACAGATACGCAGTATTTT,CASSSTSASSTDTQYF
TRBD1,TRBV30,TRBJ2-7,.,TGTGCCTGGAGTGGGACAGGGACATTCTACGAGCAGTACTTC,CAWSGTGTFYEQYF
TRBD2,TRBV7-9,TRBJ2-7,.,TGTGCCAGCAGCTTGGGACTAGCGGGAGATTACGAGCAGTACTTC,CASSLGLAGDYEQYF
.,TRBV9,TRBJ2-5,.,TGTGCCAGCAGCGTAGATGGGGGCGGCGAGACCCAGTACTTC,CASSVDGGGETQYF
.,TRBV6-5,TRBJ2-2,.,TGTGCCAGCAGTACGGGGGTAAACGGGGAGCTGTTTTTT,CASSTGVNGELFF
.,TRBV7-2,TRBJ1-6,.,TGTGCCAGCAGCACACAGCCTTTCGGACTTAATTCACCCCTCCACTTT,CASSTQPFGLNSPLHF
.,TRBV29-1,TRBJ2-7,.,TGCAGCGTCGCTACACCCAGGGTTCTCAACTACGAGCAGTACTTC,CSVATPRVLNYEQYF
TRBD1,TRBV7-2,TRBJ2-7,.,TGTGCCAGCACCATTGACAGGGGAGTCTACGAGCAGTACTTC,CASTIDRGVYEQYF
.,TRBV5-1,TRBJ1-6,.,TGCGCCAGCAGCTTGATCCCGCCGAGCTCCTATAATTCACCCCTCCACTTT,CASSLIPPSSYNSPLHF
TRBD1,TRBV5-4,TRBJ2-7,.,TGTGCCAGCAGCGCCGGGACAGGCGAGCAGTACTTC,CASSAGTGEQYF
TRBD1,TRBV6-5,TRBJ1-1,few,TGTGCCAGCAGTTACGACCGACAGGGGAGGACTGAAGCTTTCTTT,CASSYDRQGRTEAFF
.,TRBV7-2,TRBJ2-2,.,TGTGCCAGCAGCCAAGGCCGGCCGCGGACCGGGGAGCTGTTTTTT,CASSQGRPRTGELFF
.,TRBV29-1,TRBJ1-1,.,TGCAGCGCCGGGGGGCGCGCTGAAGCTTTCTTT,CSAGGRAEAFF
TRBD2,TRBV11-3,TRBJ2-3,.,TGTGCCAGCAGCCACGGGACTAGCTCTACAGATACGCAGTATTTT,CASSHGTSSTDTQYF
.,TRBV25-1,TRBJ1-2,.,TGTGCCAGCAGTGCGGGGAACTATGGCTACACCTTC,CASSAGNYGYTF
TRBD1,TRBV5-4,TRBJ2-7,.,TGTGCCAGCAGCCACACAGGGGACAACTACGAGCAGTACTTC,CASSHTGDNYEQYF
TRBD1,TRBV6-1,TRBJ2-7,.,TGTGCCAGCAGTCGGGACAGGGCGGCCTACGAGCAGTACTTC,CASSRDRAAYEQYF
.,TRBV7-6,TRBJ1-4,.,TGTGCCAGCAGCGCGGGACCCCGGGGCGAAAAACTGTTTTTT,CASSAGPRGEKLFF
.,TRBV5-8,TRBJ1-5,.,TGTGCCAGCAGCTTGGCGGGGGGTGGCAATCAGCCCCAGCATTTT,CASSLAGGGNQPQHF
TRBD2,TRBV5-1,TRBJ2-7,.,TGCGCCAGCAGCCCTGGGACTACTCCGGGCGAGCAGTACTTC,CASSPGTTPGEQYF
.,TRBV6-4,TRBJ2-2,.,TGTGCCAGCAGTGACGCGACAGGAAAGGGGGAGCTGTTTTTT,CASSDATGKGELFF
.,TRBV30,TRBJ2-2,.,TGTGCCTGGAAATCGGGGACCGGGGAGCTGTTTTTT,CAWKSGTGELFF
TRBD1,TRBV6-6,TRBJ1-5,.,TGTGCCAGCAGTGACAACAGGGGCGATAATCAGCCCCAGCATTTT,CASSDNRGDNQPQHF
.,TRBV6-5,TRBJ2-3,.,TGTGCCAGCAGTTACTCGATAGGGGGTATGGATACGCAGTATTTT,CASSYSIGGMDTQYF
.,TRBV2,TRBJ2-7,.,TGTGCCAGCAGTGTCCGGGAAACATACTCCTACGAGCAGTACTTC,CASSVRETYSYEQYF
TRBD2,TRBV19,TRBJ2-2,.,TGTGCCACCTGGGGGGGGTTTGGTGAGCTGTTTTTT,CATWGGFGELFF
TRBD1,TRBV11-2,TRBJ2-3,.,TGTGCCAGCAGCTTGGAAGCCGGGACAGTATCGCCCACAGATACGCAGTATTTT,CASSLEAGTVSPTDTQYF
.,TRBV5-1,TRBJ1-1,.,TGCGCCAGCAGCTTGAACGGGATGGTTACTGAAGCTTTCTTT,CASSLNGMVTEAFF
.,TRBV9,TRBJ1-1,once,TGTGCCAGCAGCGTAGCCGGGGAGGTTACTGAAGCTTTCTTT,CASSVAGEVTEAFF
.,TRBV10-1,TRBJ2-2,.,TGCGCCAGCAGTGACTGGAGGGCCGACGGGGAGCTGTTTTTT,CASSDWRADGELFF
TRBD1,TRBV2,TRBJ1-2,.,TGTGCCAGCAGGGGGACAGCCTCTAACTATGGCTACACCTTC,CASRGTASNYGYTF
.,TRBV30,TRBJ2-6,.,TGTGCCTGCTCTGCAAAGCCTGGAGCTGGGGCCAACGTCCTGACTTTC,CACSAKPGAGANVLTF
.,TRBV15,TRBJ2-3,.,TGTGCCACCAGCCGGGACACCACAGATACGCAGTATTTT,CATSRDTTDTQYF